The 21 T cell receptor beta chains given below trace back to one sample, sequenced in a study of beta chain features in type 1 diabetes. The entirety of the isolated RNA underwent reverse transcription, so expressed TCRB transcripts were sequenced. Sequenced by immunoSEQ multiplex PCR; TCRdb stores in-frame clones only, minus some. The sample holds around 15,000 clones, roughly 69% seen once. Study outcomes and limitations: Shortening that was moderate but significant affected the TCRB CDR3s of Type 1 diabetes patients in all four CD4+ subsets.

These receptors lack a known antigen. Specimen: Tregs from blood. The receptors stem from a man aged 25 to 45 with type 1 diabetes.

V is TRBV5-1 and J is TRBJ2-5; D is possibly TRBD2 (5 bases). The CDR3 totals 14 residues. Germline V CDR1 and CDR2: SGHRS, YFSETQ. Trimming took 0 bases from V and 0 from J, leaving 6 bases between them. CDR3 sequence reads: CASSLGEYQETQYF. The CDR3 DNA is TGCGCCAGCAGCTTGGGGGAGTACCAAGAGACCCAGTACTTC.

The chain links TRBV5-1 to TRBJ1-2; D not resolved. This CDR3 spans 13 amino acids. The V and J ends lost 0 bases and 8 bases respectively, with 11 bases between them. Germline CDR1 SGHRS, CDR2 YFSETQ. The CDR3 region has the DNA TGCGCCAGCAGCTTGGGAGGTTCTCTCGGCTACACCTTC. Protein: CASSLGGSLGYTF.

The gene calls are TRBV6-5 and TRBJ2-3, with D possibly being TRBD2 (6 bases). Per germline, CDR1 MNHEY and CDR2 SVGAGI. V was clipped by 0 bases and J by 0 bases, with 10 bases between them. CDR3 length: 16 residues. CDR3 loop: CASSYSPGTSTDTQYF. In nucleotides, the CDR3 is TGTGCCAGCAGTTACTCGCCAGGGACTAGCACAGATACGCAGTATTTT.

This clone was observed a handful of times. This chain joins TRBV4-2 and TRBJ2-7; 9 nucleotides line up with TRBD1. CDR1 is LGHNA, CDR2 YNFKEQ, per germline. Unmatched junction bases numbered 6, after V lost 2 bases and J lost 4 bases. The CDR3 consists of 15 residues. The CDR3 loop reads CASSQPGQGKYEQYF. The DNA of the CDR3 is TGTGCCAGCAGCCAACCGGGACAGGGAAAATACGAGCAGTACTTC.

The chain uses TRBV11-2 and TRBJ1-2, with TRBD1 matching 7 bases. The junction had 2 bases not matched to a gene; V was cut back by 5 bases and J by 2 bases. CDR1 SGHAT and CDR2 FQNNGV come from the germline V gene. This CDR3 has 13 amino acids. This chain's CDR3 is CASSTDRNYGYTF. The CDR3, as DNA: TGTGCCAGCAGCACGGACAGGAACTATGGCTACACCTTC. Combining the CDR3 with reference TRBV11-2 and TRBJ1-2 gives the whole variable domain EAGVAQSPRYKIIEKRQSVAFWCNPISGHATLYWYQQILGQGPKLLIQFQNNGVVDDSQLPKDRFSAERLKGVDSTLKIQPAKLEDSAVYLCASSTDRNYGYTFGSGTRLTVV.

The J gene is TRBJ1-1, the V gene TRBV10-2; 7 bases align to TRBD1. CDR1 is WSHSY and CDR2 is SAAADI in the germline V gene. Trimming removed 9 bases from V and 1 base from J; junction bases left unmatched: 5. The CDR3 is 13 amino acids. CDR3 coding DNA: TGCGCCAGTTCGGGACAGTCGAACACTGAAGCTTTCTTT. Translated, it gives CASSGQSNTEAFF.

The CDR3 nucleotides read TGCGCCAGCAGCGAGAGCTACGAGCAGTACTTC. Encoded protein: CASSESYEQYF. The J gene is TRBJ2-7, the V gene TRBV5-1, with D unresolved. This CDR3 contains 11 residues. CDR1 is SGHRS and CDR2 is YFSETQ in the germline V gene. Trimming stripped 4 bases from V and 3 bases from J, with 5 bases between.

The chain couples TRBV7-8 to TRBJ2-3; TRBD1 matches at 10 bases. Looked up from germline, CDR1 is SGHVS and CDR2 is FQNEAQ. The CDR3 spans 15 residues. With V trimmed by 5 bases and J by 4 bases, 6 bases remained unmatched. DNA for the CDR3: TGTGCCAGCAGCCCCCCGGGACAGGGGTCAGATACGCAGTATTTT. Protein product: CASSPPGQGSDTQYF.

The chain joins TRBV11-2 to TRBJ2-3; 8 nucleotides agree with TRBD2. J gave up 4 bases and V 4 bases, and 7 bases lay outside the gene matches. This CDR3 is 15 amino acids long. Germline-derived CDR1 and CDR2 are SGHAT and FQNNGV. This CDR3 reads CASSSLGLASDTQYF. The CDR3 region has the DNA TGTGCCAGCAGCTCCCTAGGACTAGCATCAGATACGCAGTATTTT.

V and J are TRBV6-5 and TRBJ2-7; 11 bases fit TRBD1. The CDR3 spans 15 residues. Germline CDR1 and CDR2: MNHEY and SVGAGI. After removal of 6 bases from V and 3 bases from J, the junction contained 7 bases not matched to a gene. The CDR3 sequence: CASRNPGTGGYEQYF. DNA of the CDR3: TGTGCCAGCAGAAACCCCGGGACAGGGGGCTACGAGCAGTACTTC.

This clone turned up a few times. This chain uses TRBV27 with TRBJ2-3, with D perhaps TRBD1 (6 bases). There are 19 residues in the CDR3. CDR1 and CDR2 from the germline V gene are MNHEY and SMNVEV (reference sequence). The germline V and J ends were trimmed by 2 bases and 0 bases, with 21 bases remaining between them. The CDR3 reads CASSLGGAGGVPSTDTQYF. The CDR3 bases are TGTGCCAGCAGTTTAGGGGGCGCTGGGGGAGTCCCTAGCACAGATACGCAGTATTTT.

The chain links TRBV12-5 to TRBJ1-4, with TRBD1 matching over 11 bases. The V and J ends lost 6 bases and 8 bases, in that order; junction bases with no gene match: 17. The CDR3 has 18 amino acids. Germline loops: CDR1 LGHNT, CDR2 FRNRAP. CDR3 protein: CASGFSVNPGQGGEKLFF. CDR3 DNA sequence: TGTGCTAGTGGCTTTTCTGTGAACCCGGGACAGGGGGGCGAAAAACTGTTTTTT.

The rearrangement uses TRBV7-2 and TRBJ2-1; 7 bases are a match to TRBD1. The CDR3 loop spans 16 amino acids. J gave up 3 bases and V 0 bases, and 5 bases lay outside the gene matches. In germline, CDR1 is SGHTA, CDR2 FQGNSA. CDR3 protein: CASSLATGNVYNEQFF. The CDR3 nucleotides read TGTGCCAGCAGCTTAGCGACAGGGAATGTCTACAATGAGCAGTTCTTC.

V usage is TRBV30 and J usage is TRBJ2-7; D is possibly TRBD2 (5 bases). V was clipped by 4 bases and J by 5 bases, with 9 bases between them. This CDR3 contains 11 residues. Looked up from germline, CDR1 is GTSNPN and CDR2 is SVGIG (reference sequence). CDR3 DNA sequence: TGTGCCTGGAACAGAGGGAACGAGCAGTACTTC. Translation gives CAWNRGNEQYF.

This clone was seen only once. Written as DNA, the CDR3 is TGCAGTGCTAGCCGGAACACTGAAGCTTTCTTT. This encodes CSASRNTEAFF. V and J are TRBV20-1 and TRBJ1-1; D is unresolved. V shed 3 bases and J shed 1 base, with 3 bases lying between them. The V gene's germline CDR1 is DFQATT and CDR2 SNEGSKA (reference sequence). This CDR3 region has 11 residues.

V and J are TRBV29-1 and TRBJ2-1; D unresolved. This CDR3 spans 10 amino acids. The V end was cut by 6 bases, the J end by 2 bases, with 2 bases between. The germline V gene has CDR1 SQVTM and CDR2 ANQGSEA. CDR3 nucleotide sequence: TGCAGCGTCACCTACAATGAGCAGTTCTTC. Its translation: CSVTYNEQFF.

This chain links TRBV7-9 with TRBJ1-1; D possibly corresponds to TRBD1 (5 bases). This CDR3 is 15 amino acids long. The germline CDR1 and CDR2 sequences are SEHNR and FQNEAQ (reference sequence). V lost 4 bases, J lost 3 bases, and 15 bases lay in between. The CDR3 region has the DNA TGTGCCAGCAGCTCGGCTTACCCCAGGGACACTGAAGCTTTCTTT. Residues: CASSSAYPRDTEAFF.

This clone has just a few counts. The chain employs TRBV10-3 and TRBJ2-3; 11 nucleotides align to TRBD2. The CDR3 has 17 residues. The V gene end was trimmed by 5 bases and the J gene end by 0 bases; junction bases not matched to a gene: 7. Germline CDR1 ENHRY, CDR2 SYGVKD. The CDR3 loop is CAISTGTSGISTDTQYF. CDR3 sequence (DNA): TGTGCCATCAGTACCGGGACTAGCGGAATTAGCACAGATACGCAGTATTTT.

This sequence joins TRBV19 and TRBJ2-1; D possibly corresponds to TRBD2 (5 bases). The germline gives CDR1 LNHDA, CDR2 SQIVND (reference sequence). V was clipped by 0 bases and J by 3 bases, with 9 bases between them. The CDR3 is made up of 15 amino acids. Written as DNA, the CDR3 is TGTGCCAGTAGTATAGATCGGGGAGACTACAATGAGCAGTTCTTC. This codes for CASSIDRGDYNEQFF.

This clone came up a few times. The CDR3 sequence is CASSYGPGGDGYTF. The DNA for the CDR3 is TGCGCCAGCAGTTATGGACCCGGCGGGGATGGCTACACCTTC. The chain recombines TRBV23-1 with TRBJ1-2, with no clear D. TRBV23-1 is placed among ORFs of uncertain function. With 5 bases removed from V and 6 bases from J, the gap between germline ends came to 16 bases. The CDR3 runs to 14 residues.

The chain has TRBV30 and TRBJ2-5, with D tentatively TRBD2 (5 bases). The CDR3 length is 13 residues. CDR1 GTSNPN and CDR2 SVGIG come from the germline V gene (reference sequence). The ends were cut back, 0 bases at V and 5 bases at J, with 10 bases in the middle. Written as DNA, the CDR3 is TGTGCCTGGAGTGTAGGTGGGAGTGAGACCCAGTACTTC. This translates into CAWSVGGSETQYF.